This TCR beta chain was sequenced during a study of identifying expanded T cells in peripheral blood. Overall study results and limits: Variance in clone template counts between approximately two-week samples significantly increased with total template count across all healthy donors. Over two and four weeks, about 17 and 20 clones changed, versus around 1.3 between replicates.

CDR3 length equals 14 residues. V lost 1 base, J lost 2 bases, and 6 bases lay in between. Germline V gives CDR1 SGHNT, CDR2 YYREEE (reference sequence). This clone has only a few counts. Its antigen remains unidentified. Collection occurred without any documented infections or immune events in donors. The table came from immunoSEQ multiplex PCR; TCRdb's copy has only in-frame clones and leaves some out. Here the sample spans about 50,000 clones, roughly four fifths being singletons. This clonotype was obtained from a person aged 18 to 70 in good health. The chain is built from TRBV5-4 and TRBJ1-4; no clear D gene. The specimen sequenced was blood. In DNA form, the CDR3 reads TGTGCCAGCAGCTTGTCAGTTACTAATGAAAAACTGTTTTTT. Its protein is CASSLSVTNEKLFF.